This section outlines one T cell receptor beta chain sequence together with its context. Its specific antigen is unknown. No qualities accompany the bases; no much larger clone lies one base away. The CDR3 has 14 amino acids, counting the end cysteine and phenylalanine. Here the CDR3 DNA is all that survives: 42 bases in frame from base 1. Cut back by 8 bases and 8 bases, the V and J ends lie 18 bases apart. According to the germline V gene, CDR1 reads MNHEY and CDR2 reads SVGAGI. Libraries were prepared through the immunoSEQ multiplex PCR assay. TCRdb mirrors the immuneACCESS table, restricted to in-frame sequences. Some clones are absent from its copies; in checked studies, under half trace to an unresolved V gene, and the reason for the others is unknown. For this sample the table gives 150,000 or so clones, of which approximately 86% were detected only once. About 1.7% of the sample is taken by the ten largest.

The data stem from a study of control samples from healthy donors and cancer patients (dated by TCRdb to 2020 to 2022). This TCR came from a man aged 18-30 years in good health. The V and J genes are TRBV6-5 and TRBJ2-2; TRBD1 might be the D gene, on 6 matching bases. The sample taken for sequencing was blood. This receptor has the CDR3 CASRPLQGIGELFF. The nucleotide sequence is TGTGCCAGCCGACCCTTACAGGGAATAGGGGAGCTGTTTTTT.